These T cell receptor beta chains were read from a single sample in a study of blood T cell repertoires in COVID-19. Assay: immunoSEQ multiplex PCR; the TCRdb copy retains only in-frame clones and omits some. The sample yields roughly 150,000 clones, roughly 88% seen once. Sample: peripheral blood. The receptors were sampled from a human donor in a cohort sampled during active COVID-19. The CDR3 runs from the conserved cysteine through the conserved F or W. Each record gives: clone size, V gene, J gene, D gene, CDR3 DNA, CDR3 protein. The D gene is left open where the match is weak. Expanded clones are given a class, and other clones once, few, many or no size at all.

>.|TRBV20-1|TRBJ1-1|.
TGCAGTGCTCCGTCGGTCACTGAAGCTTTCTTT
CSAPSVTEAFF
>.|TRBV19|TRBJ1-2|TRBD1
TGTGCCAGTAGAGGACAGGTTCTCTATGGCTACACCTTC
CASRGQVLYGYTF
>.|TRBV7-9|TRBJ1-2|.
TGTGCCAGCAGCTTTAACGGACTGTATGGCTACACCTTC
CASSFNGLYGYTF
>.|TRBV4-2|TRBJ2-7|TRBD1
TGTGCCAGCAGCCAAGATGGGACAGGGCCCAAGGGGTACGAGCAGTACTTC
CASSQDGTGPKGYEQYF
>.|TRBV7-7|TRBJ2-1|.
TGTGCTACCGCGGGTTCCTCCTACAATGAGCAGTTCTTC
CATAGSSYNEQFF
>once|TRBV6-6|TRBJ2-5|TRBD2
TGTGCCAGCAGACCTGGGACTAGCGTGGAGACCCAGTACTTC
CASRPGTSVETQYF
>.|TRBV6-5|TRBJ2-2|.
TGTGCCAGCAGTTACATCGGCACCGGGGAGCTGTTTTTT
CASSYIGTGELFF
>.|TRBV5-4|TRBJ2-6|TRBD2
TGTGCCAGCAGCTTGAAAGTACTAGCGGGGCTAGGAGGGGCCAACGTCCTGACTTTC
CASSLKVLAGLGGANVLTF
>.|TRBV7-9|TRBJ2-3|TRBD1
TGTGCCAGCAGCCCAGGAAAGACAGGGCCCCCAGATACGCAGTATTTT
CASSPGKTGPPDTQYF
>.|TRBV11-2|TRBJ2-1|TRBD2
TGTGCCAGCAGCTCCCTTGGACTAGCGGGGGGGAGCTCCTACAATGAGCAGTTCTTC
CASSSLGLAGGSSYNEQFF
>.|TRBV10-3|TRBJ1-2|.
TGTGCCATTACTGAAGGGGGAGACTATGGCTACACCTTC
CAITEGGDYGYTF